This TCR beta chain originates from a study of identical twins. Broader study findings: Out-of-frame TCR alpha sharing in monozygotic twins exceeded recombination model predictions. Abundant beta clonotypes from cord blood had fewer insertions, unlike memory repertoires, which showed none.

To note about this clonotype: Its antigen remains unidentified.

The CDR3 has 14 residues. Deletions cut 6 bases from V and 7 bases from J, with 16 bases between. The germline gives CDR1 DFQATT, CDR2 SNEGSKA (reference sequence). In TCRdb, the 5' RACE reads were re-called with MiXCR into one record per CDR3 protein. The sample consists of hundreds of thousands of distinct CDR3 sequences, around 12% of them appearing once. These data were likewise used in another study, on yellow fever vaccine responses in identical twins.

Material: PBMCs. This TCR was sampled from a woman younger than 35 in good health. The chain links TRBV20-1 to TRBJ1-6; a possible D gene is TRBD1 (5 bases). CDR3 amino acids: CSAGSGTLNSPLHF. The CDR3 nucleotides read TGCAGTGCAGGGAGCGGGACCTTAAATTCACCCCTCCACTTT.